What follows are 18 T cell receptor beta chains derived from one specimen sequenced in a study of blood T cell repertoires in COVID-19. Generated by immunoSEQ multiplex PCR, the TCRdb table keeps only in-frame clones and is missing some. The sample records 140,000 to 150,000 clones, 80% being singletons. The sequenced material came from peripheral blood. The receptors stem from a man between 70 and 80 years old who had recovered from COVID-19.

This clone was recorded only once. CDR3 loop: CASSWSSGASYEQYF. The CDR3, as DNA: TGTGCCAGCAGTTGGAGTAGCGGGGCCTCCTACGAGCAGTACTTC. The chain uses TRBV6-5 and TRBJ2-7; TRBD2 aligns across 8 bases. This CDR3 has 15 residues. CDR1 and CDR2 (germline): MNHEY, SVGAGI. V shed 4 bases, J shed 0 bases, and the junction held 5 bases outside the gene matches.

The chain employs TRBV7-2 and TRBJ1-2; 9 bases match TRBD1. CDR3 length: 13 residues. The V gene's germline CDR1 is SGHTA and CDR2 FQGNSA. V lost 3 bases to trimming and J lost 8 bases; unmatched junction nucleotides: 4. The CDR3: CASSFDRGTGYTF. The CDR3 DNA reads TGTGCCAGCAGCTTCGACAGGGGGACCGGCTACACCTTC.

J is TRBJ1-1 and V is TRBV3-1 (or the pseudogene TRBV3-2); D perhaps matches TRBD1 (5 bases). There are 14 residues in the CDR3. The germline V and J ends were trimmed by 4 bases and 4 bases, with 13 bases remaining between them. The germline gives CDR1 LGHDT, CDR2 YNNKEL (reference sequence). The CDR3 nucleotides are TGTGCCAGCAGCCCGGGGGGGACTGGCACTGAAGCTTTCTTT. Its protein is CASSPGGTGTEAFF.

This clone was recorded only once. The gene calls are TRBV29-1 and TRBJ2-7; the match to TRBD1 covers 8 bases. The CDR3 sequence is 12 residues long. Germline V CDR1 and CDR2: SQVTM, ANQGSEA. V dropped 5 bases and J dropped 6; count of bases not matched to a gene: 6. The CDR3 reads CSVFGQGGEQYF. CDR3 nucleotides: TGCAGCGTTTTCGGACAGGGAGGCGAGCAGTACTTC.

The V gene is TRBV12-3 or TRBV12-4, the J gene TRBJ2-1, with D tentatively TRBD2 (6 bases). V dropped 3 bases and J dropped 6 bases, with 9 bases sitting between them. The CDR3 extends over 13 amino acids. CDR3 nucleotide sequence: TGTGCCAGCAGTTTGACTAGGTTCAATGAGCAGTTCTTC. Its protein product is CASSLTRFNEQFF.

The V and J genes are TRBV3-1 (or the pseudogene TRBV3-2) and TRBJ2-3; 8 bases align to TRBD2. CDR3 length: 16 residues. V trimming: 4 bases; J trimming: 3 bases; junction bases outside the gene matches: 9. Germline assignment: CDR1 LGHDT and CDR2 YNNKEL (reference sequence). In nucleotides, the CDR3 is TGTGCCAGCAGCCTGCGACTAGCGATGGGTACAGATACGCAGTATTTT. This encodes CASSLRLAMGTDTQYF.

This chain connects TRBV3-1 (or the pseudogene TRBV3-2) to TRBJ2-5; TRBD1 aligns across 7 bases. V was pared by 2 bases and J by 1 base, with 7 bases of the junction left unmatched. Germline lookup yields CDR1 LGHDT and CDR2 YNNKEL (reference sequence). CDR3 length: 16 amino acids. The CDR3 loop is CASSQLGQASQETQYF. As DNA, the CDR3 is TGTGCCAGCAGCCAACTCGGACAGGCCTCCCAAGAGACCCAGTACTTC.

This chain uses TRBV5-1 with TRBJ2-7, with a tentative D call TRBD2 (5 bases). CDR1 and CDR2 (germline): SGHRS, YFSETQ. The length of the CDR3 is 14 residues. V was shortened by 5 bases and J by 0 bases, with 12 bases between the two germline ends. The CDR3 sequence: CASRVTGSSYEQYF. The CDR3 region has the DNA TGCGCCAGCAGAGTAACGGGGAGCTCCTACGAGCAGTACTTC.

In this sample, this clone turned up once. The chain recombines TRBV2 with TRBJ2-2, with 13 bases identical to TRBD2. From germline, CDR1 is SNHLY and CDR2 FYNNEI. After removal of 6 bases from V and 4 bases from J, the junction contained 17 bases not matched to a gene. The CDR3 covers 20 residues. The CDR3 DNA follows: TGTGCCAGCAGGTCGATGGGACTAGCGGGACGTTTTCGGAGCACCGGGGAGCTGTTTTTT. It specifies CASRSMGLAGRFRSTGELFF.

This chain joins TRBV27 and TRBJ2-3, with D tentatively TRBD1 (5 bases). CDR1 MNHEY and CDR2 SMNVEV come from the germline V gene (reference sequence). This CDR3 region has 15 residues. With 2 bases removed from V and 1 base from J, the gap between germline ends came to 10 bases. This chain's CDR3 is CASSLAGRGTDTQYF. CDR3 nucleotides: TGTGCCAGCAGTTTAGCTGGCAGGGGCACAGATACGCAGTATTTT.

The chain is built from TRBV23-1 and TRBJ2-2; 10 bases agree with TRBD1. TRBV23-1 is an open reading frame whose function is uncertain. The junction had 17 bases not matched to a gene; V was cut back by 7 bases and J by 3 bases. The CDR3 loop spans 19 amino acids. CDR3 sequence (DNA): TGCGCCAGCACTCCTAAAAGGGACAGGGGTTCGATGGACACCGGGGAGCTGTTTTTT. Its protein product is CASTPKRDRGSMDTGELFF.

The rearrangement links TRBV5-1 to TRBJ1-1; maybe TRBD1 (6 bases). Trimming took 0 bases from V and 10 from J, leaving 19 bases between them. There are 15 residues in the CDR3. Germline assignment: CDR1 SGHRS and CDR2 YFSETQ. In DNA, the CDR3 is TGCGCCAGCAGCTTGGAAGGGACACCGACGCGACGAGCTTTCTTT. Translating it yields CASSLEGTPTRRAFF.

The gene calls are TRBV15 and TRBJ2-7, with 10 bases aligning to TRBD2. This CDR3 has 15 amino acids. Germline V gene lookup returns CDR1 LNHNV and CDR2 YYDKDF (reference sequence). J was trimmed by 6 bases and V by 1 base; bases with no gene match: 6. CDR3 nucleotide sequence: TGTGCCACCAGCAGAGGGGCTAGCGGGAGTACCGAGCAGTACTTC. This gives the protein CATSRGASGSTEQYF.

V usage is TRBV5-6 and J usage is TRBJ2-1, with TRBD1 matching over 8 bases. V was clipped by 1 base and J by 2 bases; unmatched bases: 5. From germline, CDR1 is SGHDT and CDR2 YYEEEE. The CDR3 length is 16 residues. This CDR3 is CASSLFDRGPYNEQFF. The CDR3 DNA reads TGTGCCAGCAGCTTGTTTGACAGGGGACCCTACAATGAGCAGTTCTTC.

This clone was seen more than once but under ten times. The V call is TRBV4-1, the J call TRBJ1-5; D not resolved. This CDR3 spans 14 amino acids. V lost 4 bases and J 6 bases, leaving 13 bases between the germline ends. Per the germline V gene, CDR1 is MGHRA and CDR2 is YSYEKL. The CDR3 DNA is TGCGCCAGCAGCCCCCGACTTGTGGCTCAGCCCCAGCATTTT. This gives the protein CASSPRLVAQPQHF.

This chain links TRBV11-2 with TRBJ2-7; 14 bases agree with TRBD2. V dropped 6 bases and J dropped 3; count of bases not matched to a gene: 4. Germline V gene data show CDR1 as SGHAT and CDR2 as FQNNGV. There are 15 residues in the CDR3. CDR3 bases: TGTGCCAGCAGACCGGGGACTAGCGGGAGCTACGAGCAGTACTTC. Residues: CASRPGTSGSYEQYF.

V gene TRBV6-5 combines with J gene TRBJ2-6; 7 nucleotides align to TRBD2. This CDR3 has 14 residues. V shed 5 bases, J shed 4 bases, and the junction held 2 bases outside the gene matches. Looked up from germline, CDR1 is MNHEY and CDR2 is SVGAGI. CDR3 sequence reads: CASSRGEGANVLTF. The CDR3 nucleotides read TGTGCCAGCAGTCGGGGGGAAGGGGCCAACGTCCTGACTTTC.

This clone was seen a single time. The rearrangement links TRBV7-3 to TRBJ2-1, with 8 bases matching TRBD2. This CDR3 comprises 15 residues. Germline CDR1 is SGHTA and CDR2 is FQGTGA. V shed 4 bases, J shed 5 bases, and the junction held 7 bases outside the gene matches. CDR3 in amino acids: CASSSAGVVDNEQFF. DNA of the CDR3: TGTGCCAGCAGCTCAGCGGGAGTAGTCGACAATGAGCAGTTCTTC.